A single sample gave rise to the 32 T cell receptor beta chains below, sequenced in a study of shared clonotypes between healthy human individuals. Terminally differentiated effector memory CD45RA+ cells were excluded from the naive CD8 cells, which were CD45RO-negative and positively selected for CCR7. Generated by immunoSEQ multiplex PCR, the TCRdb table keeps only in-frame clones and is missing some. The data contain roughly 2,000,000 clones, roughly 94% of them singletons. Material for sequencing was naive CD8+ T cells sorted from blood. These receptor sequences come from a young man in good health.

The V and J genes are TRBV2 and TRBJ1-1; TRBD1 aligns across 7 bases. After removal of 1 base from V and 3 bases from J, the junction contained 5 bases not matched to a gene. The CDR3 has 15 residues. Germline V gives CDR1 SNHLY, CDR2 FYNNEI. The chain's CDR3 is CASSEEGAVYTEAFF. In DNA, the CDR3 is TGTGCCAGCAGTGAAGAGGGGGCCGTTTACACTGAAGCTTTCTTT.

J is TRBJ2-2 and V is TRBV27; D is perhaps TRBD2 (6 bases). This CDR3 has 14 amino acids. Germline V gives CDR1 MNHEY, CDR2 SMNVEV (reference sequence). With 1 base removed from V and 8 bases from J, the gap between germline ends came to 11 bases. CDR3 DNA: TGTGCCAGCAGTTTATTGGGGGGTCGTGGGGAGCTGTTTTTT. Translation: CASSLLGGRGELFF.

Remarks on this clone: This sample also contains other DNA sequences that code for the same CDR3. This chain uses TRBV7-9 with TRBJ1-2; D is unresolved. The V end lost 2 bases, the J end lost 8 bases, and 6 bases lay between the germline ends. This CDR3 contains 11 residues. Germline CDR1 SEHNR, CDR2 FQNEAQ (reference sequence). The CDR3 here is CASSLLGGYTF. The CDR3 nucleotides are TGTGCCAGCAGCTTACTTGGCGGCTACACCTTC.

J is TRBJ2-3 and V is TRBV10-2; D is undetermined. Germline CDR1 reads WSHSY; CDR2 reads SAAADI. The CDR3 length is 15 residues. V lost 6 bases to trimming and J lost 4 bases, with 17 bases between them. Here the CDR3 DNA reads TGCGCCAGCAGGTCCCTCCTTGTCCCCGCAGATACGCAGTATTTT. This gives the protein CASRSLLVPADTQYF.

The DNA for the CDR3 is TGTGCCAGCAGTAATACCCCGGGGAGCTCCTACGAGCAGTACTTC. Its protein product is CASSNTPGSSYEQYF. The chain carries TRBV6-5 and TRBJ2-7; D is perhaps TRBD2 (5 bases). This CDR3 is built from 15 residues. Germline V gene data show CDR1 as MNHEY and CDR2 as SVGAGI. V lost 5 bases, J lost 0 bases, and 14 bases lay in between.

This sequence joins TRBV7-9 and TRBJ2-5, with 12 positions matching TRBD2. CDR1 is SEHNR and CDR2 is FQNEAQ in the germline V gene (reference sequence). The CDR3 loop spans 16 amino acids. The trim removed 5 bases at V and 0 bases at J, leaving 4 bases unmatched. The DNA for the CDR3 is TGTGCCAGCAGCCCTGGGACTAGCGGGTACCAAGAGACCCAGTACTTC. Amino acid sequence: CASSPGTSGYQETQYF.

The V and J genes are TRBV27 and TRBJ2-7; D possibly corresponds to TRBD1 (6 bases). CDR3 size: 12 residues. The V end was cut by 5 bases, the J end by 5 bases, with 10 bases between. Per germline, CDR1 MNHEY and CDR2 SMNVEV (reference sequence). CDR3 DNA sequence: TGTGCCAGCAGTGGACAGTTAGACGAGCAGTACTTC. Translated: CASSGQLDEQYF.

The J gene is TRBJ2-5, the V gene TRBV11-2; TRBD2 matches at 7 bases. CDR3 length: 15 amino acids. Germline CDR1 reads SGHAT; CDR2 reads FQNNGV. J lost 1 base, V lost 4 bases, and 6 bases had no gene match. The CDR3, as DNA: TGTGCCAGCAGCTACCGGGCGGGAGCCCAAGAGACCCAGTACTTC. Protein: CASSYRAGAQETQYF.

The chain is built from TRBV19 and TRBJ1-4; TRBD1 might be the D (5 bases). This CDR3 is built from 12 residues. Germline assignment: CDR1 LNHDA and CDR2 SQIVND (reference sequence). V shed 10 bases and J shed 5 bases, with 11 bases lying between them. CDR3 residues: CATLGPNEKLFF. The CDR3 coding sequence is TGTGCCACCCTGGGACCAAATGAAAAACTGTTTTTT.

This rearrangement joins TRBV9 to TRBJ2-2; D not resolved. Between the trimmed V and J ends, which lost 4 bases and 6 bases, there was a span of 7 bases. The CDR3 sequence is 12 residues long. From germline, CDR1 is SGDLS and CDR2 YYNGEE. CDR3 protein: CASSYQSGELFF. The CDR3 bases are TGTGCCAGCAGCTACCAGTCCGGGGAGCTGTTTTTT. Full variable domain (missing parts from reference TRBV9 and TRBJ2-2): DSGVTQTPKHLITATGQRVTLRCSPRSGDLSVYWYQQSLDQGLQFLIQYYNGEERAKGNILERFSAQQFPDLHSELNLSSLELGDSALYFCASSYQSGELFFGEGSRLTVL.

The chain links TRBV11-2 to TRBJ2-7, with a weak D call TRBD2 (7 bases). V dropped 5 bases and J dropped 6 bases, with 8 bases sitting between them. The CDR3 length is 11 residues. Germline CDR1 and CDR2: SGHAT and FQNNGV. CDR3 region: CASSRGAEQYF. CDR3 nucleotide sequence: TGTGCCAGCAGCCGGGGGGCCGAGCAGTACTTC.

The J gene is TRBJ2-7, the V gene TRBV5-4; D may match TRBD1 or TRBD2 (5 bases each). Germline loops: CDR1 SGHNT, CDR2 YYREEE (reference sequence). Trimming stripped 1 base from V and 5 bases from J, with 13 bases between. This CDR3 contains 14 residues. CDR3 sequence reads: CASSLTGLGDEQYF. CDR3 sequence (DNA): TGTGCCAGCAGCTTGACGGGGCTCGGGGACGAGCAGTACTTC.

V gene TRBV19 combines with J gene TRBJ2-1, with unresolved D. The CDR3 runs 15 residues. V was cut by 6 bases and J by 0 bases, with 12 bases left in between. Germline CDR1 reads LNHDA; CDR2 reads SQIVND (reference sequence). CDR3 loop: CASSPVTSSYNEQFF. The CDR3 DNA sequence: TGTGCCAGTAGCCCCGTGACCTCCTCCTACAATGAGCAGTTCTTC. The full variable domain, with the rest looked up from reference TRBV19 and TRBJ2-1, is DGGITQSPKYLFRKEGQNVTLSCEQNLNHDAMYWYRQDPGQGLRLIYYSQIVNDFQKGDIAEGYSVSREKKESFPLTVTSAQKNPTAFYLCASSPVTSSYNEQFFGPGTRLTVL.

This chain links TRBV5-4 with TRBJ2-7; D is possibly TRBD1 or TRBD2 (5 bases each). The ends were cut back, 5 bases at V and 0 bases at J, with 21 bases in the middle. The CDR3 is 17 amino acids. The germline V gene encodes CDR1 SGHNT and CDR2 YYREEE (reference sequence). The CDR3 loop is CASSPLGQGRSSYEQYF. DNA for the CDR3: TGTGCCAGCAGTCCACTTGGGCAGGGACGGTCCTCCTACGAGCAGTACTTC.

On this clone itself: The junction shows a germline mismatch at one end, possibly a read error. This chain joins TRBV7-7 and TRBJ2-7; 12 bases are shared with TRBD1. There are 15 residues in the CDR3. Per the germline V gene, CDR1 is SSHAT and CDR2 is FNYEAQ (reference sequence). In DNA form, the CDR3 reads TGTGCTAGCAGCTCGGGACAGGGGGCCTCCTACGAGCAGTACTTC. Protein: CASSSGQGASYEQYF.

This clone turned up a few times. This chain links TRBV29-1 with TRBJ1-1; D remains ambiguous. V was pared by 4 bases and J by 2 bases, with 8 bases between. The CDR3 extends over 12 amino acids. Germline CDR1 reads SQVTM; CDR2 reads ANQGSEA. CDR3 bases: TGCAGCGTTGTAGACCTTAACACTGAAGCTTTCTTT. Translation gives CSVVDLNTEAFF.

The rearrangement uses TRBV6-6 and TRBJ2-2; D might be TRBD2 (6 bases). The CDR3 is made up of 13 amino acids. CDR1 and CDR2 from the germline V gene are MNHNY and SVGAGI (reference sequence). V lost 10 bases and J lost 0, with 9 bases in between. The CDR3 loop is CAMGLSNTGELFF. CDR3 sequence (DNA): TGTGCCATGGGACTCTCGAACACCGGGGAGCTGTTTTTT.

In the case of this clone: The sample carries other DNA sequences with the same CDR3. This chain links TRBV9 with TRBJ2-3; 7 nucleotides match TRBD2. The J segment lost 6 bases and the V segment lost 0 bases, leaving 4 bases of the junction unmatched. The CDR3 is 14 amino acids. From germline, CDR1 is SGDLS and CDR2 YYNGEE. Written as DNA, the CDR3 is TGTGCCAGCAGCGTAGTACGGGGAGGGGATACGCAGTATTTT. Translation: CASSVVRGGDTQYF.

The CDR3 sequence is CASSQDGVVTDTQYF. The CDR3, as DNA: TGCGCCAGCAGCCAAGATGGGGTCGTCACAGATACGCAGTATTTT. The V call is TRBV4-3, the J call TRBJ2-3; D is ambiguous. Between the trimmed V and J ends, which lost 0 bases and 2 bases, there was a span of 9 bases. CDR1 and CDR2 from the germline V gene are LGHNA and YSLEER. This CDR3 has 15 residues.

The rearrangement links TRBV28 to TRBJ2-7; D possibly corresponds to TRBD2 (5 bases). CDR1 MDHEN and CDR2 SYDVKM come from the germline V gene. CDR3 size: 13 residues. The V end was cut by 8 bases, the J end by 2 bases, with 13 bases between. The CDR3 is CASFTGLTYEQYF. The CDR3 nucleotides read TGTGCCAGCTTTACTGGACTTACCTACGAGCAGTACTTC.

This clone appeared once. The same CDR3 can be traced to other DNA sequences in this sample. This rearrangement joins TRBV13 to TRBJ2-7; 12 positions agree with TRBD1. Germline lookup yields CDR1 PRHDT and CDR2 FYEKMQ (reference sequence). V lost 2 bases, J lost 3 bases, and 5 bases stayed unmatched. CDR3 length: 16 amino acids. The CDR3 DNA is TGTGCCAGCAGCTTAACCGGGACAGGGGGCGACTACGAGCAGTACTTC. This codes for CASSLTGTGGDYEQYF.

The V gene is TRBV7-8, the J gene TRBJ2-6, with TRBD1 matching 8 bases. Germline trimming cut 6 bases from V and 17 bases from J; bases unmatched to any gene: 9. CDR1 is SGHVS and CDR2 is FQNEAQ in the germline V gene. CDR3 length: 12 amino acids. Here the CDR3 reads CASSFDRGPLTF. The CDR3 DNA reads TGTGCCAGCAGTTTCGACAGGGGACCATTGACTTTC.

The CDR3, as DNA: TGTGCCAGCAGCCCGGACAGCCCCTACGAGCAGTACTTC. It is translated as CASSPDSPYEQYF. This chain uses TRBV7-6 with TRBJ2-7; D is perhaps TRBD1 (6 bases). The germline V gene encodes CDR1 SGHVS and CDR2 FNYEAQ. The ends were cut back, 5 bases at V and 2 bases at J, with 10 bases in the middle. The CDR3 has 13 residues. Full variable domain (missing parts from reference TRBV7-6 and TRBJ2-7): GAGVSQSPRYKVTKRGQDVALRCDPISGHVSLYWYRQALGQGPEFLTYFNYEAQQDKSGLPNDRFSAERPEGSISTLTIQRTEQRDSAMYRCASSPDSPYEQYFGPGTRLTVT.

In the case of this clone: Other DNA sequences from this sample encode an identical CDR3 as well. The rearrangement links TRBV30 to TRBJ2-7; TRBD1 agrees at 9 bases. Per germline, CDR1 GTSNPN and CDR2 SVGIG (reference sequence). The CDR3 is 13 residues long. J gave up 4 bases and V 3 bases, and 4 bases lay outside the gene matches. In DNA, the CDR3 is TGTGCCTGGAGCCCGGGACAGGGTTACGAGCAGTACTTC. It specifies CAWSPGQGYEQYF.

This clone was picked up one time. The V and J genes are TRBV2 and TRBJ1-4; D unresolved. Trimming removed 0 bases from V and 8 bases from J, with 13 bases in between. The CDR3 is 15 residues long. CDR1 and CDR2 (germline): SNHLY, FYNNEI. CDR3 nucleotide sequence: TGTGCCAGCAGTGAAGCGGACCTATTGGGCGAAAAACTGTTTTTT. Translated: CASSEADLLGEKLFF.

This clone has only one observation. The chain has TRBV28 and TRBJ2-1; 12 nucleotides agree with TRBD2. The J segment lost 7 bases and the V segment lost 5 bases, leaving 3 bases of the junction unmatched. Germline V gene data show CDR1 as MDHEN and CDR2 as SYDVKM. This CDR3 comprises 14 residues. CDR3 nucleotides: TGTGCCAGCAGTCTAGCGGGAGGGTGGAATGAGCAGTTCTTC. It specifies CASSLAGGWNEQFF.

For the CDR3, the DNA is TGCGCCAGCAGCCAAGGAGGTTTAGGGGACACTGAAGCTTTCTTT. Protein sequence: CASSQGGLGDTEAFF. The chain carries TRBV4-1 and TRBJ1-1, with TRBD1 as a possible D gene (5 bases). The V and J ends lost 1 base and 3 bases respectively, with 12 bases between them. Looked up from germline, CDR1 is MGHRA and CDR2 is YSYEKL. This CDR3 is built from 15 residues.

The rearrangement uses TRBV29-1 and TRBJ1-2, with unresolved D. Germline V CDR1 and CDR2: SQVTM, ANQGSEA. This CDR3 spans 11 amino acids. The ends were cut back, 4 bases at V and 7 bases at J, with 10 bases in the middle. Written as DNA, the CDR3 is TGCAGCGTTGTTGGATTGTCTGGCTACACCTTC. This codes for CSVVGLSGYTF.

The V gene is TRBV7-8, the J gene TRBJ1-6; D possibly corresponds to TRBD1 (5 bases). Germline CDR1 reads SGHVS; CDR2 reads FQNEAQ. V lost 4 bases to trimming and J lost 10 bases, with 26 bases between them. The CDR3 consists of 18 residues. The CDR3 loop reads CASSSDYTGERQSSPLHF. The CDR3 DNA reads TGTGCCAGCAGCTCGGATTATACGGGGGAAAGACAGAGCTCACCCCTCCACTTT.

This clone came up once. The chain uses TRBV4-3 and TRBJ2-7; D could derive from TRBD1 or TRBD2 (5 bases each). This CDR3 is built from 15 residues. CDR1 and CDR2 from the germline V gene are LGHNA and YSLEER. Trimming left V 3 bases short and J 4 bases short, with 16 bases between. The CDR3 DNA reads TGCGCCAGCAGCCAGAGCCGGGACGGGCGTTACGAGCAGTACTTC. Translating gives CASSQSRDGRYEQYF.

The rearrangement links TRBV27 to TRBJ1-3; D is unresolved. Trimming shortened V by 5 bases and J by 4 bases, and 12 bases separated the two germline ends. Germline loops: CDR1 MNHEY, CDR2 SMNVEV (reference sequence). The CDR3 is 14 residues long. Here the CDR3 reads CASSPSPTGNTIYF. In nucleotides, the CDR3 is TGTGCCAGCAGTCCCTCCCCGACAGGAAACACCATATATTTT.

The V and J genes are TRBV7-8 and TRBJ2-1; D might be TRBD2 (6 bases). The length of the CDR3 is 13 residues. The V end was cut by 6 bases, the J end by 5 bases, with 11 bases between. Looked up from germline, CDR1 is SGHVS and CDR2 is FQNEAQ. The CDR3 DNA is TGTGCCAGCAGGGGCGGGGCCAACAATGAGCAGTTCTTC. The encoded protein is CASRGGANNEQFF.